Listed below are T cell receptor beta chains from one sample, sequenced in a study of cytomegalovirus exposure and HLA in healthy donors. TCRdb's table, derived via immunoSEQ multiplex PCR, lists solely in-frame clones and lacks some. This sample has 150,000 to 200,000 clones, with roughly nine tenths found just once. Sample: PBMCs. These receptors all come from a woman under 30 in good health and CMV-seropositive. Each CDR3 is given with its conserved first and last residue.

v_call	j_call	cdr3_aa
TRBV4-3	TRBJ2-3	CASSRNLAGQGGDTQYF
TRBV6-1	TRBJ2-6	CASSPLSSGANVLTF
TRBV19	TRBJ1-5	CASSPVGRGGNQPQHF
TRBV5-1	TRBJ1-1	CASSSNRAGNTEAFF
TRBV5-4	TRBJ2-7	CASSPEAPGRLREQYF
TRBV6-4	TRBJ2-1	CASRDSISYNEQFF
TRBV7-2	TRBJ1-4	CASSLALGTGDGEGEKLFF
TRBV6-6	TRBJ2-2	CASSHDRDTGELFF
TRBV6-1	TRBJ2-7	CASSELGTGPYEQYF
TRBV28	TRBJ2-7	CASSLSGTGSYEQYF
TRBV5-4	TRBJ2-2	CASSLAGRGGAANTGELFF
TRBV5-1	TRBJ1-1	CASSLEGRNTEAFF
TRBV19	TRBJ1-2	CASSIDADGMDYTF
TRBV6-5	TRBJ1-6	CASSYFRLNSPLHF
TRBV4-2	TRBJ2-1	CASSPLLLGGNEQFF
TRBV18	TRBJ2-7	CASSPRTSGQVSYEQYF
TRBV6-1	TRBJ2-1	CASRVGQYTYNEQFF
TRBV28	TRBJ2-2	CASISSGRGAGELFF
TRBV6-1	TRBJ2-1	CASSDAGGYNEQFF
TRBV2	TRBJ2-7	CASSAGTGVFYEQYF